This TCR beta chain appears in the sequencing data of a study of identical twins. This clonotype was detected many times. V shed 2 bases and J shed 0 bases, with 7 bases lying between them. Germline V gene lookup returns CDR1 MNHNS and CDR2 SASEGT. The CDR3 totals 14 residues. A universal primer binding site was introduced by template switching. The final cDNA contained unique molecular identifiers. From the 5' RACE reads, TCRdb called clonotypes with MiXCR, one entry per CDR3 protein. The data contain about 260,000 distinct CDR3 sequences, around 7% of them singletons. These data were likewise used in another study, on yellow fever vaccine responses in identical twins.

The clonotype was recovered from a woman aged 18-29 years in good health. The J gene is TRBJ1-1, the V gene TRBV6-1; no definite D call. Material for sequencing was memory (CD45RO+) T cells sorted from blood. DNA for the CDR3: TGTGCCAGCAGTGAATGGGGTATGAACACTGAAGCTTTCTTT. Its translation: CASSEWGMNTEAFF.